This TCR beta chain was recovered during a study of T-cell memory formation after mild COVID-19. Study conclusions and caveats: A subset of responding clones appeared in pre-infection memory, suggesting cross-reactive memory joined.

This clonotype appeared a few times. What it binds is unknown. UMIs and sample barcodes were carried by the TCR alpha and TCR beta cDNA libraries that 5'RACE produced using constant-segment primers. Using its own MiXCR run on the 5' RACE reads, TCRdb lists one record per CDR3 protein. The repertoire has around 340,000 distinct CDR3 sequences, roughly 15% of them found once; the top ten carry around a fifth. This clonotype was sampled from a man younger than 35 who had mild COVID-19 (a few samples of this study predate the infection). Cell type and time point are not known. Sequences were obtained from PBMCs or a T cell subset sorted from them (not recorded which).

For the CDR3, the DNA is TGTGCCAGCAGCCCGCGGAGGACAGGCACAGATACGCAGTATTTT. Translation gives CASSPRRTGTDTQYF. The chain is built from TRBV11-2 and TRBJ2-3; maybe TRBD1 (6 bases). This CDR3 is built from 15 residues. CDR1 is SGHAT and CDR2 is FQNNGV in the germline V gene. V lost 5 bases to trimming and J lost 1 base, with 13 bases between them.